The 23 T cell receptor beta chains below were found in one sample sequenced in a study of CD8+CD57+ T cells in acquired aplastic anemia. It was patients with CD8+CD57+ cell expansion by flow cytometry who were chosen for sequencing. Genomic DNA was employed as the template in profiling TCR beta VDJ and CDR3. MiXCR, run by TCRdb on the reads, gives a single entry per CDR3 protein. The profile covers around 200,000 distinct CDR3 sequences, with 55% to 65% appearing a single time and around 58% taken by the ten largest. The sequenced sample consisted of sorted CD4+, CD8+, or CD8+CD57+ T cells (not recorded which) from PBMCs. Receptor source: a human donor with aplastic anemia.

The rearrangement uses TRBV29-1 and TRBJ1-5, with a possible D match to TRBD1 (6 bases). The V end was cut by 6 bases, the J end by 5 bases, with 11 bases between. The V gene's germline CDR1 is SQVTM and CDR2 ANQGSEA. The CDR3 covers 12 residues. The CDR3 loop reads CSVRTEHQPQHF. The CDR3 DNA reads TGCAGCGTACGGACAGAGCATCAGCCCCAGCATTTT.

The table lists this clonotype with a count of one. This chain links TRBV5-5 with TRBJ2-7; TRBD1 aligns across 8 bases. CDR1 and CDR2 from the germline V gene are SGHKS and YYEKEE (reference sequence). The CDR3 has 16 residues. V lost 0 bases and J lost 1; bases outside the gene matches: 6. CDR3 loop: CASSLEWRQGSYEQYF. The DNA for the CDR3 is TGTGCCAGCAGCTTGGAGTGGAGACAGGGGTCCTACGAGCAGTACTTC. Full variable domain (outside the CDR3, taken from reference TRBV5-5 and TRBJ2-7): DAGVTQSPTHLIKTRGQQVTLRCSPISGHKSVSWYQQVLGQGPQFIFQYYEKEERGRGNFPDRFSARQFPNYSSELNVNALLLGDSALYLCASSLEWRQGSYEQYFGPGTRLTVT.

The rearrangement joins TRBV10-3 to TRBJ2-1; D unclear. The CDR3 consists of 15 residues. Trimming stripped 3 bases from V and 5 bases from J, with 14 bases between. The germline CDR1 and CDR2 sequences are ENHRY and SYGVKD. The DNA for the CDR3 is TGTGCCATCAGTGAAAGGGAAGACGGACACAATGAGCAGTTCTTC. This encodes CAISEREDGHNEQFF.

The V and J genes are TRBV5-1 and TRBJ2-3; D remains unclear. V dropped 2 bases and J dropped 1 base, with 11 bases sitting between them. CDR1 is SGHRS, CDR2 YFSETQ, per germline. CDR3 size: 15 residues. The CDR3 nucleotides read TGCGCCAGCAGCTTCGGCAGCCGACGCACAGATACGCAGTATTTT. It yields the protein CASSFGSRRTDTQYF.

This clonotype appeared a few times. V usage is TRBV20-1 and J usage is TRBJ2-7; either TRBD1 or TRBD2 may fit D (5 bases each). This CDR3 contains 14 residues. Germline V lookup: CDR1 DFQATT, CDR2 SNEGSKA (reference sequence). Trimming took 4 bases from V and 2 from J, leaving 15 bases between them. The CDR3 sequence is CSAKRGDRTYEQYF. CDR3 coding DNA: TGCAGTGCTAAGAGAGGGGACCGAACCTACGAGCAGTACTTC.

This clonotype has only one observation. Mismatch with germline at one junction end may stem from a read error. V gene TRBV20-1 combines with J gene TRBJ2-5; TRBD2 aligns across 8 bases. Germline assignment: CDR1 DFQATT and CDR2 SNEGSKA (reference sequence). CDR3 size: 14 residues. The CDR3 DNA reads as TGCAGTGCTGGAGAAGGACTAGCACAAGAGACCCAGTACTTC. Translating gives CSAGEGLAQETQYF.

In its sample, this clonotype was seen a few times. At one end, the junction sequence differs from germline, possibly due to a read error. This chain joins TRBV5-1 and TRBJ2-5; 10 nucleotides line up with TRBD1. The CDR3 extends over 15 amino acids. Germline loops: CDR1 SGHRS, CDR2 YFSETQ. Here the CDR3 reads CASSYSRDRGKTQYF. As DNA, the CDR3 is TGTGCCAGCAGCTACAGCCGGGACAGGGGAAAGACCCAGTACTTC.

The CDR3 DNA sequence: TGCAGCGTTGAAGGGCAGGGGGCAAATACTGAAGCTTTCTTT. Amino acids: CSVEGQGANTEAFF. The rearrangement uses TRBV29-1 and TRBJ1-1; 8 bases line up with TRBD1. This CDR3 comprises 14 residues. Per germline, CDR1 SQVTM and CDR2 ANQGSEA. V lost 1 base and J lost 5; bases outside the gene matches: 6.

The table lists this clonotype with a few counts. This chain uses TRBV7-6 with TRBJ2-7, with D unresolved. Trimming left V 2 bases short and J 3 bases short, with 8 bases between. The V gene's germline CDR1 is SGHVS and CDR2 FNYEAQ. CDR3 size: 13 residues. This chain's CDR3 is CASSLRGDYEQYF. As DNA, the CDR3 is TGTGCCAGCAGCTTACGTGGGGACTACGAGCAGTACTTC.

The chain links TRBV10-3 to TRBJ2-5; 9 bases fit TRBD1. The CDR3 contains 13 residues. J was trimmed by 4 bases and V by 4 bases; bases with no gene match: 1. Germline V gene data show CDR1 as ENHRY and CDR2 as SYGVKD. The CDR3 region is CAISGGQGETQYF. CDR3 in DNA: TGTGCCATCAGTGGGGGACAGGGAGAGACCCAGTACTTC.

This chain joins TRBV19 and TRBJ1-1; no firm D call. Germline values: CDR1 LNHDA, CDR2 SQIVND (reference sequence). This CDR3 is 13 amino acids long. The V and J ends lost 5 bases and 6 bases respectively, with 13 bases between them. CDR3 coding DNA: TGTGCCAGTAGTTATGGAGGGCTGGCTGAAGCTTTCTTT. This gives the protein CASSYGGLAEAFF. The complete variable domain, with remaining parts taken from reference TRBV19 and TRBJ1-1, reads DGGITQSPKYLFRKEGQNVTLSCEQNLNHDAMYWYRQDPGQGLRLIYYSQIVNDFQKGDIAEGYSVSREKKESFPLTVTSAQKNPTAFYLCASSYGGLAEAFFGQGTRLTVV.

This rearrangement joins TRBV11-3 to TRBJ2-7; TRBD2 matches 13 bases. CDR3 length: 15 amino acids. Per germline, CDR1 SGHNT and CDR2 YENEEA. Losses at the gene ends were 5 bases for V and 6 bases for J; bases not matched to a gene: 7. The CDR3 loop reads CASSIGLAGASEQYF. In DNA form, the CDR3 reads TGTGCCAGCAGCATCGGACTAGCGGGGGCATCCGAGCAGTACTTC.

The sample holds a few counts of this clonotype. The chain employs TRBV20-1 and TRBJ2-7, with TRBD2 matching 8 bases. The germline V gene has CDR1 DFQATT and CDR2 SNEGSKA (reference sequence). This CDR3 has 15 residues. V was clipped by 6 bases and J by 3 bases; unmatched bases: 13. The CDR3 nucleotides are TGCAGTGCCGAGGGTCTTTTGCGGGAGGACTACGAGCAGTACTTC. It encodes CSAEGLLREDYEQYF.

A remark on this clonotype: A read error may produce the germline difference seen at one junction end. The V and J genes are TRBV7-2 and TRBJ2-2, with D possibly TRBD2 on 7 matching bases. This CDR3 region has 16 residues. Looked up from germline, CDR1 is SGHTA and CDR2 is FQGNSA. This chain's CDR3 is CASRTLAGADTGELFF. The CDR3 DNA reads as TGTGCAAGCAGAACACTGGCGGGGGCGGACACCGGGGAGCTGTTTTTT.

In regard to this clonotype: A much larger clonotype is one base distant, so this may be a read error. This chain connects TRBV12-5 to TRBJ1-2; possible D gene TRBD1, 5 bases. CDR3 size: 14 residues. Germline CDR1 and CDR2: LGHNT and FRNRAP. The V gene lost 4 bases and the J gene lost 6 bases, with 15 bases spanning the gap. Here the CDR3 reads CASGYRGREDGYTF. The CDR3 coding sequence is TGTGCTAGTGGTTACCGGGGCAGGGAGGATGGCTACACCTTC.

This clonotype was detected ten times or more. The chain is built from TRBV20-1 and TRBJ2-2, with a possible D match to TRBD1 (5 bases). The CDR3 length is 13 residues. Germline values: CDR1 DFQATT, CDR2 SNEGSKA (reference sequence). V lost 3 bases and J 3 bases, leaving 8 bases between the germline ends. The CDR3 sequence is CSARLGDTGELFF. The CDR3 region has the DNA TGCAGTGCTAGGTTAGGGGACACCGGGGAGCTGTTTTTT.

This clonotype was seen more than once but under ten times. The chain links TRBV7-9 to TRBJ2-5; 7 nucleotides align to TRBD1. Looked up from germline, CDR1 is SEHNR and CDR2 is FQNEAQ (reference sequence). J gave up 2 bases and V 5 bases, and 5 bases lay outside the gene matches. The CDR3 extends over 14 amino acids. The CDR3 sequence: CASSPLGQQETQYF. The DNA of the CDR3 is TGTGCCAGCAGCCCCCTGGGACAGCAAGAGACCCAGTACTTC.

The chain carries TRBV15 and TRBJ2-1; 10 bases align to TRBD1. The CDR3 is made up of 19 amino acids. J was trimmed by 0 bases and V by 1 base; bases with no gene match: 9. Germline V gene lookup returns CDR1 LNHNV and CDR2 YYDKDF (reference sequence). CDR3 amino acids: CATSRAGQGDTSSYNEQFF. As DNA, the CDR3 is TGTGCCACCAGCAGAGCTGGACAGGGGGACACGAGCTCCTACAATGAGCAGTTCTTC.

J is TRBJ1-2 and V is TRBV29-1; D is uncertain. CDR3 size: 12 residues. Trimming left V 4 bases short and J 4 bases short, with 10 bases between. CDR1 is SQVTM and CDR2 is ANQGSEA in the germline V gene. The CDR3 DNA follows: TGCAGCGTTGGGCAGATAACCTATGGCTACACCTTC. Its translation: CSVGQITYGYTF.

This clonotype was found a few times. V gene TRBV19 combines with J gene TRBJ2-3; possibly TRBD2 for D (6 bases). Germline assignment: CDR1 LNHDA and CDR2 SQIVND (reference sequence). The length of the CDR3 is 13 residues. V was shortened by 7 bases and J by 1 base, with 9 bases between the two germline ends. The CDR3, as DNA: TGTGCCAGTACGGGGGATGGCACAGATACGCAGTATTTT. Amino acid sequence: CASTGDGTDTQYF.

V gene TRBV11-1 combines with J gene TRBJ2-7, with a possible D match to TRBD1 (6 bases). This CDR3 is 16 amino acids long. Trimming took off 2 bases at V and 0 bases at J, with 14 bases between the two ends. From germline, CDR1 is SGHAT and CDR2 FQDESV (reference sequence). This CDR3 reads CASSLSRTVNSYEQYF. CDR3 sequence (DNA): TGTGCCAGCAGCTTATCGAGGACAGTTAACTCCTACGAGCAGTACTTC.

This clonotype was counted many times. The genes are TRBV15 and TRBJ1-1; 10 bases are a match to TRBD1. Looked up from germline, CDR1 is LNHNV and CDR2 is YYDKDF (reference sequence). There are 16 residues in the CDR3. The V and J ends lost 3 bases and 5 bases, in that order; junction bases with no gene match: 9. In nucleotides, the CDR3 is TGTGCCACCAGCAGGTCCGGACAGGGGGGGGTTACTGAAGCTTTCTTT. Its protein product is CATSRSGQGGVTEAFF.

This clonotype came up a few times. The genes are TRBV20-1 and TRBJ1-6, with 11 bases lining up with TRBD1. CDR3 length: 14 amino acids. Germline assignment: CDR1 DFQATT and CDR2 SNEGSKA (reference sequence). The ends lost 1 base at V and 9 bases at J; junction bases unmatched: 2. The CDR3 DNA reads as TGCAGTGCTAGAGGGGGACAGGGGGTTTCACCCCTCCACTTT. Its translation: CSARGGQGVSPLHF.